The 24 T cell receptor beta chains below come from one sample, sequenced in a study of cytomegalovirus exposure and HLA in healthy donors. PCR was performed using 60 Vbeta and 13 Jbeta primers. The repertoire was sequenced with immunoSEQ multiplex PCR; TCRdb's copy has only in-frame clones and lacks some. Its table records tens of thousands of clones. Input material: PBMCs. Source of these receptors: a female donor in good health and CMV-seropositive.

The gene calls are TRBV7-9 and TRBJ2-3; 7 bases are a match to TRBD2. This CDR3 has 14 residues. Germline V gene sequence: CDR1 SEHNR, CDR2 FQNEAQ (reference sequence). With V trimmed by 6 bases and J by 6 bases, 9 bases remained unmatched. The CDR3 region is CASSWGGVSDTQYF. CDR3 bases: TGTGCCAGCAGTTGGGGGGGAGTTTCGGATACGCAGTATTTT. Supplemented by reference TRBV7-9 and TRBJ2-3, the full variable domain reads DTGVSQNPRHKITKRGQNVTFRCDPISEHNRLYWYRQTLGQGPEFLTYFQNEAQLEKSRLLSDRFSAERPKGSFSTLEIQRTEQGDSAMYLCASSWGGVSDTQYFGPGTRLTVL.

The DNA of the CDR3 is TGTGCCAGCAGGGGCCCGGGAGCGATAGCAGATACGCAGTATTTT. Translation: CASRGPGAIADTQYF. This sequence joins TRBV11-2 and TRBJ2-3; a possible D gene is TRBD2 (6 bases). V was pared by 6 bases and J by 4 bases, with 17 bases between. Germline V gene data show CDR1 as SGHAT and CDR2 as FQNNGV. The CDR3 has 15 amino acids.

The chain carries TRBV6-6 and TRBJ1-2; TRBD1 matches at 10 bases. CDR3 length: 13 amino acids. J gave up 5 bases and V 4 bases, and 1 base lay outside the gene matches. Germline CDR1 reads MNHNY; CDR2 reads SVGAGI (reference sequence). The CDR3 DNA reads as TGTGCCAGCAGTTGGGACAGGGGATATGGCTACACCTTC. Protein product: CASSWDRGYGYTF.

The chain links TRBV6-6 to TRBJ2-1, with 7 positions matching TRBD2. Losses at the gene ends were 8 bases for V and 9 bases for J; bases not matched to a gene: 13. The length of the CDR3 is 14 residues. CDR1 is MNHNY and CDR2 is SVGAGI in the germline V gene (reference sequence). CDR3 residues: CASLRGGTGAEQFF. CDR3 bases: TGTGCCAGCCTCCGGGGAGGGACCGGCGCTGAGCAGTTCTTC.

For the CDR3, the DNA is TGCGCCAGCAGCCCCCTGGCCCAAGAGACCCAGTACTTC. Its protein product is CASSPLAQETQYF. The chain has TRBV4-1 and TRBJ2-5; no clear D. CDR1 and CDR2 (germline): MGHRA, YSYEKL. V was clipped by 4 bases and J by 1 base, with 7 bases between them. The CDR3 length is 13 residues.

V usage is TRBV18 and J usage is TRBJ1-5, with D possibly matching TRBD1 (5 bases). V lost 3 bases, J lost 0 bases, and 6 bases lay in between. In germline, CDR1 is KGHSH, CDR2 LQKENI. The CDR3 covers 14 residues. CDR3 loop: CASSPGHSNQPQHF. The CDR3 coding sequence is TGTGCCAGCTCACCCGGACATAGCAATCAGCCCCAGCATTTT. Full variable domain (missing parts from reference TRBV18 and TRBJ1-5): NAGVMQNPRHLVRRRGQEARLRCSPMKGHSHVYWYRQLPEEGLKFMVYLQKENIIDESGMPKERFSAEFPKEGPSILRIQQVVRGDSAAYFCASSPGHSNQPQHFGDGTRLSIL.

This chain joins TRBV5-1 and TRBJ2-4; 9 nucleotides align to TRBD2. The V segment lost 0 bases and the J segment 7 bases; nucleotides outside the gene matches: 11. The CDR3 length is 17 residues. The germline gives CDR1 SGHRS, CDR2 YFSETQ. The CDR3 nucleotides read TGCGCCAGCAGCTTGGAGGGTAGCGGGAGCGGGGGGAACATTCAGTACTTC. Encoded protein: CASSLEGSGSGGNIQYF.

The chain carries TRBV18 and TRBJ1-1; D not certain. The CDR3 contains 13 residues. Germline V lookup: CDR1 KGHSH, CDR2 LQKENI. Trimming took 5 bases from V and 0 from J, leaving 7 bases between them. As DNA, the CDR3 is TGTGCCAGCTCAGGGCAGATGAACACTGAAGCTTTCTTT. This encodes CASSGQMNTEAFF.

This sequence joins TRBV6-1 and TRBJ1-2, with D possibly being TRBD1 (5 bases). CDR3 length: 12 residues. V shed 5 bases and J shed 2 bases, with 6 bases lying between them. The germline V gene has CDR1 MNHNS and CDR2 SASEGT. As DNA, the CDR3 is TGTGCCAGCAGTCGACAGAACTATGGCTACACCTTC. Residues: CASSRQNYGYTF.

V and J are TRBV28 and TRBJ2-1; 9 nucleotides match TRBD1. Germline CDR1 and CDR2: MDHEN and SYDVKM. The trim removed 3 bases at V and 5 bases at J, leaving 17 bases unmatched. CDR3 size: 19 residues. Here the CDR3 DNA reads TGTGCCAGCAGTTTCGGCCCGCGCCGGGACAGGGAGGGGAACAATGAGCAGTTCTTC. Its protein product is CASSFGPRRDREGNNEQFF.

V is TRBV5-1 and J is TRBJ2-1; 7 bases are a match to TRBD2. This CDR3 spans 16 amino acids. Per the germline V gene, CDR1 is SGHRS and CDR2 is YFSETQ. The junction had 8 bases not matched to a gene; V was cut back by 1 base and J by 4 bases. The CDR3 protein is CASSLKSGGGYNEQFF. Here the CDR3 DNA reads TGCGCCAGCAGCTTGAAGTCGGGAGGTGGGTACAATGAGCAGTTCTTC.

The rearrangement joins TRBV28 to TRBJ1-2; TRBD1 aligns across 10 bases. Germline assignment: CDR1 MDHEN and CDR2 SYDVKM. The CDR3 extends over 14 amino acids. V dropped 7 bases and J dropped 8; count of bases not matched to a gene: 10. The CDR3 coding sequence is TGTGCCAGCACTTCCCGGGACAGGGGAGGCGGCTACACCTTC. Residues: CASTSRDRGGGYTF.

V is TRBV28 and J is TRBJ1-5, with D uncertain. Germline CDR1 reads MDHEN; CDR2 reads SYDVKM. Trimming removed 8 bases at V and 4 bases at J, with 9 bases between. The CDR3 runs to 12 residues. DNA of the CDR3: TGTGCCAGCGGACGGGGAAATCAGCCCCAGCATTTT. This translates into CASGRGNQPQHF.

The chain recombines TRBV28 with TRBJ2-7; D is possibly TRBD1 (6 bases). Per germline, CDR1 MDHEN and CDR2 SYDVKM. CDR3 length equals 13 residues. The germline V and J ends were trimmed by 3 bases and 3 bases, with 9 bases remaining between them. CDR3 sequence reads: CASSLDSNYEQYF. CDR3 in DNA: TGTGCCAGCAGTTTGGACAGTAACTACGAGCAGTACTTC.

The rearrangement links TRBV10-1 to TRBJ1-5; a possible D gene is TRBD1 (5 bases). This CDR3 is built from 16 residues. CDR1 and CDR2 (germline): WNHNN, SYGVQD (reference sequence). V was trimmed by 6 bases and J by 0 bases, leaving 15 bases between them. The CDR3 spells CASRKTGGSSNQPQHF. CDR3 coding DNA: TGCGCCAGCAGGAAGACGGGGGGGAGTAGCAATCAGCCCCAGCATTTT.

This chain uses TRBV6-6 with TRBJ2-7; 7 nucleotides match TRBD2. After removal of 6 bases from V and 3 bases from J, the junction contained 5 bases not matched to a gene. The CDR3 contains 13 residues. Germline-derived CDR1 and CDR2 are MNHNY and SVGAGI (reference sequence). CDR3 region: CASSRGGRYEQYF. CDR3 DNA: TGTGCCAGCAGCCGCGGGGGACGCTACGAGCAGTACTTC.

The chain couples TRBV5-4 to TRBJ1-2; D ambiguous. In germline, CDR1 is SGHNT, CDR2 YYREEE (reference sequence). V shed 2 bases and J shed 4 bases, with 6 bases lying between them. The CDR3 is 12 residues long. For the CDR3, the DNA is TGTGCCAGCAGCTTATATAGCTATGGCTACACCTTC. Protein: CASSLYSYGYTF.

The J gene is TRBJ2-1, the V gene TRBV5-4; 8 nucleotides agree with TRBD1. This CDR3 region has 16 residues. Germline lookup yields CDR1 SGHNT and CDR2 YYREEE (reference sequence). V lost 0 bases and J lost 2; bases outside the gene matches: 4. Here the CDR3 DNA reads TGTGCCAGCAGCTTGGGGACAGGGACCCCCTACAATGAGCAGTTCTTC. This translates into CASSLGTGTPYNEQFF.

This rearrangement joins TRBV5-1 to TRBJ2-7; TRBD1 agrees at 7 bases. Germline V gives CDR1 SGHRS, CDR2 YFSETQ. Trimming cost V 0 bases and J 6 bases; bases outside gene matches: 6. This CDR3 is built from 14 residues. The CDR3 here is CASSLADRQGEQYF. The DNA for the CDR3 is TGCGCCAGCAGCTTGGCGGACAGGCAGGGCGAGCAGTACTTC.

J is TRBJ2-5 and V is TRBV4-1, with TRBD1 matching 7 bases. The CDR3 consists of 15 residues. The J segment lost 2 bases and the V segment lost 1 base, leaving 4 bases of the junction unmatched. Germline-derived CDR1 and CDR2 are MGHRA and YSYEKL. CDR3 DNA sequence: TGCGCCAGCAGCCAAGCGGGGACAGCTCAAGAGACCCAGTACTTC. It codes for CASSQAGTAQETQYF.

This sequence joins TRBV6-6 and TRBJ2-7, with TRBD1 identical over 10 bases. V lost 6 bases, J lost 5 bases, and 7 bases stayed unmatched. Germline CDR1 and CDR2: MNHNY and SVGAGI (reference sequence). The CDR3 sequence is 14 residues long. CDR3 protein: CASSATGGGNEQYF. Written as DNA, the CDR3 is TGTGCCAGCAGCGCGACAGGGGGCGGGAACGAGCAGTACTTC.

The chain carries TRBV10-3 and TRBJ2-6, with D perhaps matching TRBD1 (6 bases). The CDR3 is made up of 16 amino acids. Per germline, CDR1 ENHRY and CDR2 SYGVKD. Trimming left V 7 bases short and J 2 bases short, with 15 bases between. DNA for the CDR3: TGTGCCATCAAGGGGAAACAGGGCCCTGGGGCCAACGTCCTGACTTTC. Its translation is CAIKGKQGPGANVLTF.

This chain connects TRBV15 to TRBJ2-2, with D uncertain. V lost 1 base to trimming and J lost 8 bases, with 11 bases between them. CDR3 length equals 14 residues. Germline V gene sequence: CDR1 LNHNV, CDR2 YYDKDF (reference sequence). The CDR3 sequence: CATSRALIPGELFF. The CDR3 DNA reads TGTGCCACCAGCAGAGCCCTTATCCCTGGGGAGCTGTTTTTT.

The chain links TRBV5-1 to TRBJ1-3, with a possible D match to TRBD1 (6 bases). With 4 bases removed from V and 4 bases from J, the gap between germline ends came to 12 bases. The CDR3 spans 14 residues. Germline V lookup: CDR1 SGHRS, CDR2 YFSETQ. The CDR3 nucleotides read TGCGCCAGCAGCCCCCGGACAGACGGAAACACCATATATTTT. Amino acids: CASSPRTDGNTIYF.